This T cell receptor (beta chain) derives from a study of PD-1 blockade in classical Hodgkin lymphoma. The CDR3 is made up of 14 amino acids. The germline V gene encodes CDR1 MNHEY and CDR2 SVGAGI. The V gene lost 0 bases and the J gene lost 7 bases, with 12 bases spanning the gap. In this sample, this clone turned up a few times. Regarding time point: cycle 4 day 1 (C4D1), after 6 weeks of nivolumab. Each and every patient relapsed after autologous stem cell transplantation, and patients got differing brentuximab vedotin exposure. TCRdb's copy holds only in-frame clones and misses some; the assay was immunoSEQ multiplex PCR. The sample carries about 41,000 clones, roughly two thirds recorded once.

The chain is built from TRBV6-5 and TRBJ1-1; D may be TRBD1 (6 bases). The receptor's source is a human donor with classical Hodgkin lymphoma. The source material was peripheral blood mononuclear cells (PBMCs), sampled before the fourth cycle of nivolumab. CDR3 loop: CASSYSNRVDEAFF. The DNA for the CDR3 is TGTGCCAGCAGTTACTCGAACAGGGTCGATGAAGCTTTCTTT.